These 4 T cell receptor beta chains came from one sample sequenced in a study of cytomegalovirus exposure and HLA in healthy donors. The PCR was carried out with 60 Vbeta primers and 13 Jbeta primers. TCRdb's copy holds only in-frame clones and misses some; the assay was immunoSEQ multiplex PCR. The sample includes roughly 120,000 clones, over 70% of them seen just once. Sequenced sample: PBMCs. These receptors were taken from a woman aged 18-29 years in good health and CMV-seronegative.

The CDR3 DNA reads TGTGCCAGCAGTCGACAGGGGTCAAACGAGCAGTACTTC. Its protein is CASSRQGSNEQYF. The V gene is TRBV28, the J gene TRBJ2-7; 8 nucleotides align to TRBD1. The CDR3 spans 13 residues. Germline lookup yields CDR1 MDHEN and CDR2 SYDVKM. After removal of 5 bases from V and 5 bases from J, the junction contained 5 bases not matched to a gene.

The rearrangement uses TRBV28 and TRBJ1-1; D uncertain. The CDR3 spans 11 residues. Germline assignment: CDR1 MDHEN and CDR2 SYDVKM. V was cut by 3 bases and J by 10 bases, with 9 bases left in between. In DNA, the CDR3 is TGTGCCAGCAGTTTGAGGAGGGTAGCTTTCTTT. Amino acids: CASSLRRVAFF.

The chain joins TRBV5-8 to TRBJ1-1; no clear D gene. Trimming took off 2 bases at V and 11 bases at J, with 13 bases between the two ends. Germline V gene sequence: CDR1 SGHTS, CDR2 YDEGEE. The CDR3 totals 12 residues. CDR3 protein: CASSFSGVVAFF. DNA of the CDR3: TGTGCCAGCAGCTTCTCTGGAGTAGTGGCTTTCTTT.

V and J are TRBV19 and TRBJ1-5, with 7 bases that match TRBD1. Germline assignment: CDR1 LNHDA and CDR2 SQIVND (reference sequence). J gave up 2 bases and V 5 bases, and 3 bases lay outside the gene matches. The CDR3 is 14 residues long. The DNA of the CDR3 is TGTGCCAGTAGTTTCGGGACAGGCAATCAGCCCCAGCATTTT. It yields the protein CASSFGTGNQPQHF.